Listed here are 30 T cell receptor beta chains from one sample, sequenced in a study of identical twins. Using its own MiXCR run on the 5' RACE reads, TCRdb lists one record per CDR3 protein. The sample carries roughly 470,000 distinct CDR3 sequences, over 11% recorded once. These sequences were also reported in another study, on yellow fever vaccine responses in identical twins.

The sequencing input was CD4+ T cells sorted from blood. Receptors were obtained from a woman aged 18 to 35 in good health.

This chain's CDR3 is CASSPRWATSISETQYF. DNA for the CDR3: TGTGCCAGCAGCCCCCGATGGGCGACTAGTATTTCGGAGACCCAGTACTTC. The chain recombines TRBV7-3 with TRBJ2-5, with a tentative D call TRBD2 (6 bases). The germline V and J ends were trimmed by 5 bases and 5 bases, with 24 bases remaining between them. The CDR3 has 17 amino acids. Germline V gene data show CDR1 as SGHTA and CDR2 as FQGTGA.

This clonotype was observed a few times. The V call is TRBV5-1, the J call TRBJ2-5; D assignment may be TRBD1 or TRBD2 (5 bases each). Between the trimmed V and J ends, which lost 3 bases and 2 bases, there was a span of 26 bases. Per the germline V gene, CDR1 is SGHRS and CDR2 is YFSETQ. The CDR3 has 19 residues. CDR3 in amino acids: CASSSRWDRLGRGQETQYF. For the CDR3, the DNA is TGCGCCAGCAGCTCCCGGTGGGACCGCCTCGGACGAGGGCAAGAGACCCAGTACTTC.

The chain is built from TRBV4-2 and TRBJ1-2; D is unresolved. Germline CDR1 reads LGHNA; CDR2 reads YNFKEQ. Trimming left V 0 bases short and J 0 bases short, with 11 bases between. This CDR3 comprises 16 residues. Written as DNA, the CDR3 is TGTGCCAGCAGCCAAGATTCGGGAGCTACTAACTATGGCTACACCTTC. Encoded protein: CASSQDSGATNYGYTF.

This clonotype was seen more than once but under ten times. The V gene is TRBV7-6, the J gene TRBJ2-3, with D perhaps TRBD1 or TRBD2 (5 bases each). The CDR3 length is 15 residues. The V end was cut by 4 bases, the J end by 6 bases, with 17 bases between. Germline V gives CDR1 SGHVS, CDR2 FNYEAQ. The DNA of the CDR3 is TGTGCCAGCAGCTCCGGGACCCAGGGACCGGATACGCAGTATTTT. Translation: CASSSGTQGPDTQYF.

The chain couples TRBV3-1 to TRBJ2-7; D may be TRBD2 (5 bases). The length of the CDR3 is 13 residues. The V and J ends lost 1 base and 6 bases respectively, with 10 bases between them. The germline V gene encodes CDR1 LGHDT and CDR2 YNNKEL (reference sequence). The CDR3 loop reads CASSQVRGREQYF. CDR3 bases: TGTGCCAGCAGCCAAGTTCGAGGGCGCGAGCAGTACTTC.

This clonotype was counted ten times or more. V and J are TRBV7-9 and TRBJ2-3; D remains unclear. Germline V CDR1 and CDR2: SEHNR, FQNEAQ (reference sequence). The CDR3 spans 15 residues. The V end was cut by 6 bases, the J end by 0 bases, with 13 bases between. The CDR3 sequence is CASRRATTSTDTQYF. The CDR3 DNA is TGTGCCAGCAGACGGGCCACCACTAGCACAGATACGCAGTATTTT.

The V gene is TRBV5-5, the J gene TRBJ1-1; TRBD1 matches 8 bases. The CDR3 spans 16 residues. The trim removed 0 bases at V and 2 bases at J, leaving 6 bases unmatched. Germline V gene data show CDR1 as SGHKS and CDR2 as YYEKEE (reference sequence). The DNA for the CDR3 is TGTGCCAGCAGCTTGGGACAGGGGAGGATTAACACTGAAGCTTTCTTT. It specifies CASSLGQGRINTEAFF.

This clonotype was counted between two and nine times. The chain couples TRBV2 to TRBJ2-6; possible D gene TRBD1, 6 bases. This CDR3 region has 16 residues. Germline lookup yields CDR1 SNHLY and CDR2 FYNNEI. The germline V and J ends were trimmed by 6 bases and 0 bases, with 12 bases remaining between them. The CDR3 sequence is CASRYTRGSGANVLTF. CDR3 nucleotide sequence: TGTGCCAGCAGGTACACCAGGGGCTCTGGGGCCAACGTCCTGACTTTC.

This chain links TRBV6-1 with TRBJ2-5; D tentatively fits TRBD1 or TRBD2 (5 bases each). Germline-derived CDR1 and CDR2 are MNHNS and SASEGT. V was pared by 6 bases and J by 4 bases, with 15 bases between. This CDR3 contains 14 residues. The CDR3 DNA sequence: TGTGCCAGCAGCAGCCTAGGGACCTCAGAGACCCAGTACTTC. Translated: CASSSLGTSETQYF.

There are a few counts of this clonotype. The V and J genes are TRBV20-1 and TRBJ2-7, with 15 bases that match TRBD2. CDR3 size: 15 residues. V lost 5 bases, J lost 6 bases, and 8 bases stayed unmatched. Germline V gives CDR1 DFQATT, CDR2 SNEGSKA (reference sequence). This CDR3 is CSAGPGLAGGREQYF. CDR3 DNA: TGCAGTGCTGGGCCCGGACTAGCGGGGGGGCGCGAGCAGTACTTC.

This clonotype was seen only a few times. The chain combines TRBV15 with TRBJ1-5, with 7 positions matching TRBD1. V shed 4 bases, J shed 5 bases, and the junction held 8 bases outside the gene matches. The CDR3 loop spans 15 amino acids. Germline V gene data show CDR1 as LNHNV and CDR2 as YYDKDF (reference sequence). The CDR3 bases are TGTGCCACCAGCAAAGCTGACAGGGAATATCAGCCCCAGCATTTT. Translation gives CATSKADREYQPQHF. Looking up the rest from reference TRBV15 and TRBJ1-5 gives the full variable domain: DAMVIQNPRYQVTQFGKPVTLSCSQTLNHNVMYWYQQKSSQAPKLLFHYYDKDFNNEADTPDNFQSRRPNTSFCFLDIRSPGLGDTAMYLCATSKADREYQPQHFGDGTRLSIL.

The chain carries TRBV7-9 and TRBJ2-3; D is perhaps TRBD1 or TRBD2 (5 bases each). The germline V gene has CDR1 SEHNR and CDR2 FQNEAQ (reference sequence). CDR3 length equals 13 residues. The germline V and J ends were trimmed by 5 bases and 2 bases, with 8 bases remaining between them. In DNA, the CDR3 is TGTGCCAGCAGCCATGGGACCACAGATACGCAGTATTTT. Translation: CASSHGTTDTQYF.

This chain joins TRBV3-1 and TRBJ2-5; 11 bases align to TRBD2. Germline V gene lookup returns CDR1 LGHDT and CDR2 YNNKEL (reference sequence). The junction had 2 bases not matched to a gene; V was cut back by 3 bases and J by 2 bases. There are 15 residues in the CDR3. CDR3: CASSHSSGGQETQYF. The CDR3 nucleotides read TGTGCCAGCAGCCATTCTAGCGGGGGGCAAGAGACCCAGTACTTC.

This clonotype was found a few times. The CDR3: CASKCLAGTGTTYNEQFF. Here the CDR3 DNA reads TGCGCCAGCAAATGTTTAGCCGGGACAGGGACGACCTACAATGAGCAGTTCTTC. The rearrangement links TRBV23-1 to TRBJ2-1, with 9 positions matching TRBD1. TRBV23-1 counts as an open reading frame of uncertain function. With 7 bases clipped from V and 2 bases from J, the junction kept 15 bases outside the gene matches. The CDR3 totals 18 residues.

This clonotype has more than one count but fewer than ten. A much larger clone differs from this one at a single base, so this may be a read error. The V call is TRBV24-1, the J call TRBJ2-7; TRBD2 aligns across 8 bases. Germline lookup yields CDR1 KGHDR and CDR2 SFDVKD. J was trimmed by 6 bases and V by 6 bases; bases with no gene match: 0. The CDR3 covers 11 residues. CDR3 region: CATSRGGEQYF. The DNA for the CDR3 is TGTGCCACCAGTCGGGGGGGCGAGCAGTACTTC.

This clonotype was picked up many times. CDR3 DNA: TGCAGCGCTTTACAGGGGTCGATAGATACGCAGTATTTT. It codes for CSALQGSIDTQYF. This chain connects TRBV29-1 to TRBJ2-3; 7 nucleotides line up with TRBD1. Germline V gene data show CDR1 as SQVTM and CDR2 as ANQGSEA. This CDR3 has 13 residues. Germline trimming cut 7 bases from V and 5 bases from J; bases unmatched to any gene: 9.

This clonotype came up a few times. The gene calls are TRBV7-2 and TRBJ2-5; the D gene is possibly TRBD1 (6 bases). The CDR3 extends over 13 amino acids. V lost 6 bases to trimming and J lost 8 bases, with 16 bases between them. Germline V gene data show CDR1 as SGHTA and CDR2 as FQGNSA. CDR3 DNA sequence: TGTGCCAGCAGTCTCAACCACAGGGACACCCAGTACTTC. Its protein is CASSLNHRDTQYF.

The chain employs TRBV7-8 and TRBJ2-3; no firm D call. CDR1 is SGHVS and CDR2 is FQNEAQ in the germline V gene. V lost 5 bases to trimming and J lost 6 bases, with 12 bases between them. The CDR3 totals 13 residues. The CDR3 reads CASSPQTPDTQYF. CDR3 DNA sequence: TGTGCCAGCAGCCCCCAGACCCCTGATACGCAGTATTTT.

The chain uses TRBV6-2 or TRBV6-3 and TRBJ2-7; either TRBD1 or TRBD2 may fit D (6 bases each). Germline V gene data show CDR1 as MNHEY and CDR2 as SVGEGT. This CDR3 spans 17 amino acids. Trimming took 2 bases from V and 0 from J, leaving 17 bases between them. CDR3 nucleotide sequence: TGTGCCAGCAGTTACCCGGAGGGGGGCTCTTTCTCCTACGAGCAGTACTTC. It codes for CASSYPEGGSFSYEQYF.

The rearrangement uses TRBV20-1 and TRBJ2-2; D tentatively reads TRBD1 or TRBD2 (5 bases each). The ends were cut back, 1 base at V and 0 bases at J, with 15 bases in the middle. The CDR3 is 17 residues long. Germline CDR1 DFQATT, CDR2 SNEGSKA (reference sequence). This CDR3 is CSARARTRGTNTGELFF. CDR3 nucleotides: TGCAGTGCTAGAGCCCGAACCCGGGGCACGAACACCGGGGAGCTGTTTTTT.

This clonotype was observed a few times. The V and J genes are TRBV25-1 and TRBJ1-1, with a possible D match to TRBD1 (5 bases). Germline assignment: CDR1 MGHDK and CDR2 SYGVNS. V was shortened by 8 bases and J by 6 bases, with 16 bases between the two germline ends. The length of the CDR3 is 13 residues. DNA for the CDR3: TGTGCCAGCCGGACTCCAGGGCTGCCTGAAGCTTTCTTT. Translating it yields CASRTPGLPEAFF.

The chain is built from TRBV12-3 or TRBV12-4 and TRBJ2-1; 14 nucleotides agree with TRBD2. This CDR3 is built from 16 residues. Trimming cost V 6 bases and J 4 bases; bases outside gene matches: 5. CDR3 sequence: CASRPGLAGEYNEQFF. CDR3 coding DNA: TGTGCCAGCAGACCGGGACTAGCGGGGGAGTACAATGAGCAGTTCTTC.

Concerning this clonotype itself: A much larger clone sits a single nucleotide away, making a read error possible. The rearrangement joins TRBV7-3 to TRBJ1-2, with D perhaps matching TRBD1 (5 bases). The V gene's germline CDR1 is SGHTA and CDR2 FQGTGA. This CDR3 spans 14 amino acids. The CDR3 nucleotides are TGTGCCAGCAGCCCAGACCGGGACGGCTATGGCTACATCTTC. Its translation is CASSPDRDGYGYIF.

Only a few counts were recorded for this clonotype. The rearrangement joins TRBV7-2 to TRBJ2-1, with D perhaps being TRBD1 or TRBD2 (6 bases each). Germline V gene sequence: CDR1 SGHTA, CDR2 FQGNSA. This CDR3 is built from 14 residues. V lost 6 bases and J lost 6, with 15 bases in between. The DNA for the CDR3 is TGTGCCAGCAGAGGGGGAGGAGGTTTCAATGAGCAGTTCTTC. Translating gives CASRGGGGFNEQFF.

This clonotype was picked up a small number of times. The gene calls are TRBV2 and TRBJ1-1, with 7 bases that match TRBD1. The CDR3 has 14 amino acids. The V gene end was trimmed by 1 base and the J gene end by 4 bases; junction bases not matched to a gene: 3. Germline V gene data show CDR1 as SNHLY and CDR2 as FYNNEI. The CDR3 DNA reads TGTGCCAGCAGTGAAGGGACAGGAGGCACTGAAGCTTTCTTT. Translation gives CASSEGTGGTEAFF.

This clonotype appeared a few times. CDR3 nucleotide sequence: TGTGCCAGCAGTTTTTCCCGGACGGGGAACACTGAAGCTTTCTTT. It codes for CASSFSRTGNTEAFF. V gene TRBV12-3 or TRBV12-4 combines with J gene TRBJ1-1; unclear D gene. This CDR3 contains 15 residues. Trimming cost V 3 bases and J 1 base, with 12 bases left between them.

In its sample, this clonotype was seen a few times. The V call is TRBV5-6, the J call TRBJ2-7; no definite D call. The V end was cut by 3 bases, the J end by 0 bases, with 13 bases between. This CDR3 is built from 15 residues. Germline V gene data show CDR1 as SGHDT and CDR2 as YYEEEE. The CDR3 coding sequence is TGTGCCAGCAGCTGGCAGCACCTGGTCTCCTACGAGCAGTACTTC. The encoded protein is CASSWQHLVSYEQYF.

The chain links TRBV7-8 to TRBJ1-1; the match to TRBD1 covers 8 bases. J was trimmed by 5 bases and V by 0 bases; bases with no gene match: 5. The CDR3 totals 15 residues. Germline V gives CDR1 SGHVS, CDR2 FQNEAQ. The CDR3 loop is CASSLARGLGTEAFF. The CDR3 DNA is TGTGCCAGCAGCTTAGCCAGGGGGCTGGGAACTGAAGCTTTCTTT.

V is TRBV30 and J is TRBJ1-1; possible D gene TRBD1, 6 bases. The CDR3 totals 12 residues. V was pared by 7 bases and J by 1 base, with 10 bases between. From germline, CDR1 is GTSNPN and CDR2 SVGIG (reference sequence). Here the CDR3 reads CALKTGNTEAFF. DNA for the CDR3: TGTGCCTTAAAGACAGGGAACACTGAAGCTTTCTTT.

The rearrangement joins TRBV19 to TRBJ1-5; D possibly corresponds to TRBD1 (5 bases). Germline V gene data show CDR1 as LNHDA and CDR2 as SQIVND (reference sequence). This CDR3 spans 13 amino acids. The V gene lost 7 bases and the J gene lost 6 bases, with 13 bases spanning the gap. The chain's CDR3 is CASKLAGGQPQHF. DNA for the CDR3: TGTGCCAGTAAACTCGCTGGGGGTCAGCCCCAGCATTTT.